Listed below are T cell receptor beta chains from one sample, sequenced in a study of blood T cell repertoires in COVID-19. Here immunoSEQ multiplex PCR was the method, and the copy in TCRdb shows in-frame clones only, minus some. The data hold 50,000 to 70,000 clones, with around three quarters observed a single time. Sample: peripheral blood. These receptors were obtained from a man aged 55-75 years with acute or convalescent COVID-19. Each CDR3 is given with its conserved first and last residue. A D gene is named only where the DNA matches it firmly. Clone size is not always given. Where it is, it says once, few, many or a class for expanded clones.

v_gene,abundance,d_gene,j_gene,CDR3aa,CDR3nt
TRBV27,NA,TRBD2,TRBJ2-3,CASSLWGRATDTQYF,TGTGCCAGCAGTCTTTGGGGGAGGGCCACAGATACGCAGTATTTT
TRBV29-1,NA,NA,TRBJ1-1,CSVERGNTEAFF,TGCAGCGTTGAACGAGGGAACACTGAAGCTTTCTTT
TRBV28,few,TRBD1,TRBJ1-2,CASSLQGAPVGTF,TGTGCCAGCAGTTTACAGGGGGCCCCTGTCGGAACCTTC
TRBV19,NA,TRBD1,TRBJ1-1,CASSRRAGGDPEAFF,TGTGCCAGTAGCCGTCGTGCAGGGGGCGACCCTGAAGCTTTCTTT
TRBV25-1,NA,TRBD1,TRBJ2-3,CASSDRGRTGGTDTQYF,TGTGCCAGCAGTGACCGGGGTCGGACAGGGGGAACAGATACGCAGTATTTT
TRBV5-4,NA,NA,TRBJ2-1,CASSLRQTDYNEQFF,TGTGCCAGCAGCTTGAGACAAACTGATTACAATGAGCAGTTCTTC
TRBV9,NA,NA,TRBJ1-6,CASSVDPLNSPLHF,TGTGCCAGCAGCGTAGATCCCCTTAATTCACCCCTCCACTTT
TRBV28,NA,NA,TRBJ2-5,CASSQVGGARETQYF,TGTGCCAGCAGTCAGGTTGGGGGGGCCAGAGAGACCCAGTACTTC
TRBV12-5,NA,NA,TRBJ2-1,CASGLLLVSYNEQFF,TGTGCTAGTGGCCTCCTTTTAGTTTCCTACAATGAGCAGTTCTTC
TRBV5-1,NA,TRBD2,TRBJ2-3,CASVQAGGPGTQYF,TGCGCCAGCGTCCAGGCGGGGGGCCCGGGGACGCAGTATTTT
TRBV13,NA,TRBD1,TRBJ1-3,CASSSRGQGGNTIYF,TGTGCCAGCAGCTCGAGGGGACAGGGAGGAAACACCATATATTTT
TRBV7-9,NA,TRBD1,TRBJ2-7,CASSPGTGGAYEQYF,TGTGCCAGCAGCCCCGGGACAGGGGGAGCCTACGAGCAGTACTTC
TRBV20-1,NA,NA,TRBJ2-5,CSFSDQETQYF,TGCAGTTTCTCAGACCAAGAGACCCAGTACTTC
TRBV5-5,NA,NA,TRBJ2-7,CASSFGALGTYEQYF,TGTGCCAGCAGCTTTGGAGCACTAGGAACCTACGAGCAGTACTTC
TRBV11-2,NA,NA,TRBJ2-7,CASSLDRNSYEQYF,TGTGCCAGCAGCTTAGATCGAAACAGCTACGAGCAGTACTTC
TRBV29-1,NA,TRBD1,TRBJ1-2,CSVGRTGANYGYTF,TGCAGCGTTGGTCGGACAGGAGCCAACTATGGCTACACCTTC
TRBV5-4,NA,TRBD1,TRBJ2-5,CASSAATGDQETQYF,TGTGCCAGCAGCGCCGCAACAGGGGATCAAGAGACCCAGTACTTC
TRBV7-3,few,NA,TRBJ2-1,CASSAGGLYSYNEQFF,TGTGCCAGCAGCGCCGGAGGACTTTACTCCTACAATGAGCAGTTCTTC
TRBV7-2,NA,NA,TRBJ1-5,CASSLSRQGHQPQHF,TGTGCCAGCAGCTTATCGCGGCAGGGCCATCAGCCCCAGCATTTT
TRBV28,few,TRBD2,TRBJ2-3,CASSSALSLAGDTDTQYF,TGTGCCAGCAGTTCCGCCCTCTCGCTAGCGGGGGACACAGATACGCAGTATTTT
TRBV19,NA,NA,TRBJ1-5,CASSDRRTSNQPQHF,TGTGCCAGTTCGGACAGACGTACGAGCAATCAGCCCCAGCATTTT
TRBV11-1,NA,TRBD2,TRBJ2-7,CASSSRQSSGYREQYF,TGTGCCAGCAGCTCGCGACAGTCTAGCGGTTACCGGGAGCAGTACTTC
TRBV27,NA,TRBD1,TRBJ2-1,CASSPGTGPNNEQFF,TGTGCCAGCAGCCCCGGGACAGGGCCGAACAATGAGCAGTTCTTC
TRBV6-5,NA,NA,TRBJ1-2,CASSSPSQSYGYTF,TGTGCCAGCAGTTCCCCCTCACAGTCCTATGGCTACACCTTC
TRBV6-5,NA,NA,TRBJ1-6,CASSYSNRALNSPLHF,TGTGCCAGCAGTTACTCCAACAGGGCCCTAAATTCACCCCTCCACTTT
TRBV19,NA,NA,TRBJ2-7,CASAGHTPYEQYF,TGTGCCAGTGCGGGGCACACTCCCTACGAGCAGTACTTC
TRBV28,once,NA,TRBJ1-3,CASGSERTQGNTIYF,TGTGCCAGCGGTTCCGAGCGGACGCAAGGAAACACCATATATTTT
TRBV19,few,NA,TRBJ1-1,CASSISMNTEAFF,TGTGCCAGTAGTATAAGCATGAACACTGAAGCTTTCTTT
TRBV5-8,NA,NA,TRBJ1-4,CASSLGGADEKLFF,TGTGCCAGCAGCTTGGGTGGGGCGGATGAAAAACTGTTTTTT
TRBV7-3,NA,TRBD1,TRBJ2-3,CASSLVAVRSWDRGPGDTQYF,TGTGCCAGCAGCTTAGTCGCCGTTAGAAGCTGGGACAGGGGACCTGGAGATACGCAGTATTTT
TRBV30,NA,TRBD1,TRBJ2-6,CAWSLPGTGIPGANVLTF,TGTGCCTGGAGTCTCCCCGGGACAGGGATCCCTGGGGCCAACGTCCTGACTTTC